The TCR beta chain under discussion was sequenced for a study of cytomegalovirus exposure and HLA in healthy donors. Findings and limits, study-wide: Later analysis revealed greater clonal expansion in HLA-associated TCR beta chains than in equally common others. From TCR beta sequences, most subjects' HLA-A and HLA-B alleles were reportedly predicted accurately.

Worth noting for this clone: Its antigen is undetermined.

It was with 60 Vbeta and 13 Jbeta primers that the PCR ran. Assay used: immunoSEQ multiplex PCR; TCRdb lists only in-frame clones, some missing. The table has around 200,000 clones, over 70% seen once. This receptor was obtained from a woman under 40 in good health and CMV-seropositive. Sequenced: PBMCs.

In nucleotides, the CDR3 is TGTGCCAGCAGCGTAGAAGGCGGGAGGGCCTCAGATACGCAGTATTTT. This gives the protein CASSVEGGRASDTQYF. The V and J genes are TRBV9 and TRBJ2-3; 9 bases align to TRBD2. Germline CDR1 and CDR2: SGDLS and YYNGEE. V trimming: 0 bases; J trimming: 4 bases; junction bases outside the gene matches: 6. This CDR3 has 16 amino acids.